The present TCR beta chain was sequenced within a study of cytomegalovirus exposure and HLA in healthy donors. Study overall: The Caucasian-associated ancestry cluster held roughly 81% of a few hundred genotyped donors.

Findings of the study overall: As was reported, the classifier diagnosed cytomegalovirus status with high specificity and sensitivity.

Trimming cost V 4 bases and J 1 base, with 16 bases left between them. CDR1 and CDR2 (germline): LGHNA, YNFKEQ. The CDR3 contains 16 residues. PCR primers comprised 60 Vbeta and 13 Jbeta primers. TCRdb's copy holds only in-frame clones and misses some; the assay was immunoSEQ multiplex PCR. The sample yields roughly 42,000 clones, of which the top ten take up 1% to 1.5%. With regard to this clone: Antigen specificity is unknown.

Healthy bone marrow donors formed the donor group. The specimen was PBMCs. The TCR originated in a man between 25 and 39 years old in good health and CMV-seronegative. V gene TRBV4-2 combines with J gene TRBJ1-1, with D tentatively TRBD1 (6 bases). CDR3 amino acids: CASSPLNRDWNTEAFF. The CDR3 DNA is TGTGCCAGCAGCCCTCTAAACAGGGATTGGAACACTGAAGCTTTCTTT.